The entry below gives a single T cell receptor (beta chain) sequence along with its context. Its antigen is not identified. The PCR employed 60 Vbeta primers together with 13 Jbeta primers. Data came from immunoSEQ multiplex PCR; TCRdb stores just in-frame clones and leaves some out. The listing contains around 110,000 clones. The source of the sample is a study of cytomegalovirus exposure and HLA in healthy donors. Healthy bone marrow donors made up the cohort. General study findings and limits: Analyzed later, association rates of TCRs varied across HLA loci, with DRB1 most and HLA-C fewest. The presence/absence work took it that sequencing depth was about the same across donors.

Material: PBMCs. This clonotype was obtained from a man aged 30-40 years in good health and CMV-seronegative.

CDR3 DNA sequence: TGCGCCAGCAGCGCTATGACTAGCGGGTCGGGGTTCGAGCAGTACTTC. This translates into CASSAMTSGSGFEQYF. The rearrangement uses TRBV5-1 and TRBJ2-7, with 10 nucleotides matching TRBD2. CDR3 size: 16 residues. Per germline, CDR1 SGHRS and CDR2 YFSETQ. J lost 6 bases, V lost 4 bases, and 13 bases had no gene match.